These T cell receptor beta chains were read from a single sample in a study of identical twins. Using its own MiXCR run on the 5' RACE reads, TCRdb lists one record per CDR3 protein. Of approximately 890,000 distinct CDR3 sequences in the sample, roughly an eighth were seen once. The sample was also linked to a second study, of yellow fever vaccine responses in identical twins.

The sequencing input was PBMCs. These receptors came from a woman aged 18-29 years in good health. Both conserved end residues are part of each CDR3. Fields, in order: V gene, J gene, D gene, clone size, CDR3 DNA, CDR3 protein. D genes are given only for firm matches. Size values are once, few and many counts, or a class for expanded clones, and some rows have none.

TRBV5-1,TRBJ2-2,.,.,TGCGCCAGCAGCTTGACAGGGTCTAACACCGGGGAGCTGTTTTTT,CASSLTGSNTGELFF
TRBV24-1,TRBJ1-2,.,.,TGTGCCACCAGTGATTGGGACACAAACTATGGCTACACCTTC,CATSDWDTNYGYTF
TRBV7-3,TRBJ2-4,.,few,TGTGCCAGCAGCTTAACCGGTCGATCGGAAAACATTCAGTACTTC,CASSLTGRSENIQYF
TRBV19,TRBJ2-1,.,.,TGTGCCAGTAATTCTGAGGGGGGGTTGTACAATGAGCAGTTCTTC,CASNSEGGLYNEQFF
TRBV10-2,TRBJ2-1,.,.,TGCGCCAGCAGATCATCGACTAGTTCCTACAATGAGCAGTTCTTC,CASRSSTSSYNEQFF
TRBV3-1,TRBJ2-5,.,many,TGTGCCAGCAGCCAAGAAGGAGGGTTAACAGAGACCCAGTACTTC,CASSQEGGLTETQYF
TRBV11-2,TRBJ2-1,.,few,TGTGCCAGCAACCCGCCTGGGACGTTTCCCTACAATGAGCAGTTCTTC,CASNPPGTFPYNEQFF
TRBV14,TRBJ2-1,TRBD2,.,TGTGCCAGCAGGCGGACTAGCGGGAGCAGGTCCTACAATGAGCAGTTCTTC,CASRRTSGSRSYNEQFF
TRBV24-1,TRBJ2-3,.,.,TGTGCCACCAGTGATTTAGGCGGGAGCACAGATACGCAGTATTTT,CATSDLGGSTDTQYF
TRBV28,TRBJ1-4,.,many,TGTGCCAGCAGTTTATTGGGAGAAAAACTGTTTTTT,CASSLLGEKLFF
TRBV7-9,TRBJ2-1,.,.,TGTGCCAGCAGACCACGGGACACCCCGTACAATGAGCAGTTCTTC,CASRPRDTPYNEQFF
TRBV6-6,TRBJ1-6,.,.,TGTGCCATACGCGGGGGAGGGAATTCACCCCTCCACTTT,CAIRGGGNSPLHF
TRBV28,TRBJ2-3,.,.,TGTGCCAGCAGTCCTCTCGGGGGGCCTAGCACAGATACGCAGTATTTT,CASSPLGGPSTDTQYF
TRBV9,TRBJ1-2,.,many,TGTGCCAGCAGCCAACAGGGAGCTTATGGCTACACCTTC,CASSQQGAYGYTF
TRBV28,TRBJ2-3,TRBD2,few,TGTGCCAGCACTAGCGGGGGGGCCGGAGATACGCAGTATTTT,CASTSGGAGDTQYF
TRBV12-3/TRBV12-4,TRBJ2-7,TRBD2,.,TGTGCCAGCTCCCCCGGAGGTAGCGGGGACGAGCAGTACTTC,CASSPGGSGDEQYF
TRBV3-1,TRBJ1-2,.,.,TGTGCCAGCAGCCCGAACCCTACAATTAACTATGGCTACACCTTC,CASSPNPTINYGYTF
TRBV5-1,TRBJ2-3,.,many,TGCGCCAGCAGCTTCGGACCTCTTGACACAGATACGCAGTATTTT,CASSFGPLDTDTQYF
TRBV5-5,TRBJ2-3,TRBD2,many,TGTGCCAGCAGTTTAAGCGGGGGGCGGGATACGCAGTATTTT,CASSLSGGRDTQYF
TRBV27,TRBJ2-2,TRBD2,few,TGTGCCAGCAGTATACCCCCGTCGGGGGGACTCAAACGGGGCACCGGGGAGCTGTTTTTT,CASSIPPSGGLKRGTGELFF
TRBV7-8,TRBJ2-7,.,few,TGTGCCAGCAGCCCACGTCTAGGACCGATCAACTCCTACGAGCAGTACTTC,CASSPRLGPINSYEQYF
TRBV12-3/TRBV12-4,TRBJ2-4,TRBD1,few,TGTGCCAGCACAAATGGGACAGGGATAAACATTCAGTACTTC,CASTNGTGINIQYF
TRBV5-1,TRBJ2-1,TRBD2,many,TGCGCCAGCAGCTTGGGGGGACTAGCTTGGGATGAGCAGTTCTTC,CASSLGGLAWDEQFF
TRBV27,TRBJ2-7,.,.,TGTGCCAGCAGTTTTGAGGGATGGGCGTCCAACGAGCAGTACTTC,CASSFEGWASNEQYF
TRBV7-6,TRBJ2-3,TRBD1,once,TGTGCCAGCCGCGGCAGGGGGGATACGCAGTATTTT,CASRGRGDTQYF
TRBV6-1,TRBJ2-7,.,.,TGTGCCAGCAGCCCATCTTGGGGGACAACCTACGAGCAGTACTTC,CASSPSWGTTYEQYF
TRBV7-6,TRBJ1-3,.,.,TGTGCCAGCAGCCCTCAAAAAGGAGGATGGGGCTCTGGAAACACCATATATTTT,CASSPQKGGWGSGNTIYF
TRBV5-1,TRBJ2-5,TRBD1,.,TGCGCCAGCAGCTTGGTTCCTATGACAGGGAAAGAGACCCAGTACTTC,CASSLVPMTGKETQYF
TRBV5-6,TRBJ2-1,TRBD1,many,TGTGCCAGCAGCCTGAGGACAGGGGGGTACAATGAGCAGTTCTTC,CASSLRTGGYNEQFF
TRBV5-6,TRBJ2-1,TRBD2,few,TGTGCCAGCAGCTCGGGACTAGCGTCCCATGAGCAGTTCTTC,CASSSGLASHEQFF
TRBV12-3/TRBV12-4,TRBJ1-4,.,.,TGTGCCAGCACCCCCCAATCAGGGGCTGCAAATGAAAAACTGTTTTTT,CASTPQSGAANEKLFF
TRBV20-1,TRBJ2-1,.,few,TGCAGTGCTAGAGATTTAAGGGGCGGGGTGGATTACAATGAGCAGTTCTTC,CSARDLRGGVDYNEQFF